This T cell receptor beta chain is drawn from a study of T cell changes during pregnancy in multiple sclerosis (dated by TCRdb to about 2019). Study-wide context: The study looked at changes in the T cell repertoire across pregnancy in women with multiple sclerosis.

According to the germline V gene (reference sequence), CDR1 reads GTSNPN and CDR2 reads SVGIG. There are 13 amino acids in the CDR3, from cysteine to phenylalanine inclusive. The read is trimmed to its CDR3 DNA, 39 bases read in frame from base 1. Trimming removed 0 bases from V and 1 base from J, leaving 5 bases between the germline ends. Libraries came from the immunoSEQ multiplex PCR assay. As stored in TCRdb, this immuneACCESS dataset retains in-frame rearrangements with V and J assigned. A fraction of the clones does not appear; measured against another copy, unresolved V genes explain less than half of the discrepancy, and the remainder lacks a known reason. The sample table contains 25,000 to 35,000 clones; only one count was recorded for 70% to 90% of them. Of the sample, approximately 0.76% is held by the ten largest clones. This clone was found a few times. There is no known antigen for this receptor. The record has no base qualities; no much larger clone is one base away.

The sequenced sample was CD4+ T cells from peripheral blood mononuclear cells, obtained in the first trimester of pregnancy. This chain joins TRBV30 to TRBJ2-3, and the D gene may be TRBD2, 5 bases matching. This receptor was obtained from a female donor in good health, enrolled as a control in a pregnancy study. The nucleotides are TGTGCCTGGAGTGTTAGCGGCACAGATACGCAGTATTTT. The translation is CAWSVSGTDTQYF.